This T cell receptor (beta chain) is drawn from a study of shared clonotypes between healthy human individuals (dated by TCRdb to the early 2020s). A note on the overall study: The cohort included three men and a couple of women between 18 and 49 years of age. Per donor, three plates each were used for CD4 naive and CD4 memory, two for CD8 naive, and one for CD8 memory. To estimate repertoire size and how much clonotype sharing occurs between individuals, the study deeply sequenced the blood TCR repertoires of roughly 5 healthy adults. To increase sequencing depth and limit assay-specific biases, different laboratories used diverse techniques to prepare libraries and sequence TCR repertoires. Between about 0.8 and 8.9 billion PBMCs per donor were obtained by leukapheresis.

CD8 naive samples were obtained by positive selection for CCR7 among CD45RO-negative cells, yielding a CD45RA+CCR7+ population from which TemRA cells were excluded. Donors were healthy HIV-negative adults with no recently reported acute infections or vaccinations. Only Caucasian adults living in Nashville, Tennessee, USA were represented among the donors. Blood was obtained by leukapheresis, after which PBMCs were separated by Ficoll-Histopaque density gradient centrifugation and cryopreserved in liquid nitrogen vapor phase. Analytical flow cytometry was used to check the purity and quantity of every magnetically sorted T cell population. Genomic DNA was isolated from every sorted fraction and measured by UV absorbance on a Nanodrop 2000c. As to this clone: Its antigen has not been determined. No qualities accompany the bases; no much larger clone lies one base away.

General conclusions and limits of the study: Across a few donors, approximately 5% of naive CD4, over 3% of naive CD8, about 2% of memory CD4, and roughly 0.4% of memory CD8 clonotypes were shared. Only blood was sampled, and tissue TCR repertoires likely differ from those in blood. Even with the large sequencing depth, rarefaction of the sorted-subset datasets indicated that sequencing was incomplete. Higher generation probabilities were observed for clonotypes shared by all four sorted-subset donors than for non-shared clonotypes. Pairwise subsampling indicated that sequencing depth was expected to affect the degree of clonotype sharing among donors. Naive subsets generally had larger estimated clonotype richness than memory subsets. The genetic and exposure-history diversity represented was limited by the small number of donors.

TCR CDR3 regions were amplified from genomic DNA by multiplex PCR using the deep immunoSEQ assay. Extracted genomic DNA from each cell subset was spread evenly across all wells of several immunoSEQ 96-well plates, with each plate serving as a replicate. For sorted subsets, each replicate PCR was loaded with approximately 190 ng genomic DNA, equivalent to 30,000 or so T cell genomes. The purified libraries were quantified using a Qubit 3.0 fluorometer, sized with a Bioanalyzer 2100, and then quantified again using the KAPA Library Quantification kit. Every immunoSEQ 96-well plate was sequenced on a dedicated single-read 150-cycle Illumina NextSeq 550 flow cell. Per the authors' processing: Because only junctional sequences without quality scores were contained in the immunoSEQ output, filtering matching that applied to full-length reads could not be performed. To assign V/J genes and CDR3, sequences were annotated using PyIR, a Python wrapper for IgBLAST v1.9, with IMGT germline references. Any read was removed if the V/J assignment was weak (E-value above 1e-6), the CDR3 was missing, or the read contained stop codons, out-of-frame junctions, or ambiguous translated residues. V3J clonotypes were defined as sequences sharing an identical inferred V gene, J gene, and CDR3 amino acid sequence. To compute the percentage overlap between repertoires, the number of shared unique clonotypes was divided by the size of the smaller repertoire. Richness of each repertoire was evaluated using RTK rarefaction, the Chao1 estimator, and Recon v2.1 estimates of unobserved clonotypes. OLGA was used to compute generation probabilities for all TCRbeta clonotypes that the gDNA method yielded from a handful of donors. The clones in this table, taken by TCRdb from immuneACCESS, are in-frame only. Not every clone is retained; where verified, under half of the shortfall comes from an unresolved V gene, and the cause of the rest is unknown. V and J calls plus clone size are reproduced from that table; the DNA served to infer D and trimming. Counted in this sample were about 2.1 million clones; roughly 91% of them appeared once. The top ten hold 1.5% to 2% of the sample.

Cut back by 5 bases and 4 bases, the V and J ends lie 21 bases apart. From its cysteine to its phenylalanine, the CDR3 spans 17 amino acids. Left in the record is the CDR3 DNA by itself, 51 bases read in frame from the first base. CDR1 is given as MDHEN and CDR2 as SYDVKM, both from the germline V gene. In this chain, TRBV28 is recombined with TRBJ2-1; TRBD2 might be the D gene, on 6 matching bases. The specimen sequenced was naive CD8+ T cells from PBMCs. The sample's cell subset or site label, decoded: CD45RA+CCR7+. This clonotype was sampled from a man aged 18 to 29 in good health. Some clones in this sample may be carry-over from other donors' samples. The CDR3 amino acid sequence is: CASSPQRLGLRYNEQFF. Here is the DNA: TGTGCCAGCAGTCCCCAAAGACTAGGCCTAAGGTACAATGAGCAGTTCTTC.